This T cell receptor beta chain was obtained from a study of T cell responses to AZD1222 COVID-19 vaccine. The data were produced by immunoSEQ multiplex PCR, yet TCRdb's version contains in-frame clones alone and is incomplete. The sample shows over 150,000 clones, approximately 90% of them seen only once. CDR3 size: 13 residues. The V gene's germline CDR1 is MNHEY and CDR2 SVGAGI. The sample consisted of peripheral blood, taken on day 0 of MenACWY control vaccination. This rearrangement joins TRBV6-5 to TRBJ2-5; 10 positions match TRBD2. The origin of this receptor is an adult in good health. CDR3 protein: CATRKREGETQYF. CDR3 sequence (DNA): TGTGCTACACGGAAGCGGGAGGGGGAGACCCAGTACTTC.